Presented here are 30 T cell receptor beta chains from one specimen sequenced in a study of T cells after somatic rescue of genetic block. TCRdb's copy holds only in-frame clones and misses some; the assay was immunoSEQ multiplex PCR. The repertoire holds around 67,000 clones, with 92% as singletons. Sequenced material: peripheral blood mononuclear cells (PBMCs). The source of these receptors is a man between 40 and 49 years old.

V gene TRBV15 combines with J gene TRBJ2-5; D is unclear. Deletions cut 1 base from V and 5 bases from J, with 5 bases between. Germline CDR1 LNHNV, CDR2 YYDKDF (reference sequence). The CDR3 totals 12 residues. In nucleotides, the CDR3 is TGTGCCACCAGCAGAGGCCCGGAGACCCAGTACTTC. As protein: CATSRGPETQYF.

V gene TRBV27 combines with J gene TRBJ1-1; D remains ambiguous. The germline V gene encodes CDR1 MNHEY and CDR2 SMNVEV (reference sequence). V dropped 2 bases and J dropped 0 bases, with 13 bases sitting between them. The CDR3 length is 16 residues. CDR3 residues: CASSLGIGSMNTEAFF. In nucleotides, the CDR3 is TGTGCCAGCAGTTTAGGTATAGGCAGCATGAACACTGAAGCTTTCTTT.

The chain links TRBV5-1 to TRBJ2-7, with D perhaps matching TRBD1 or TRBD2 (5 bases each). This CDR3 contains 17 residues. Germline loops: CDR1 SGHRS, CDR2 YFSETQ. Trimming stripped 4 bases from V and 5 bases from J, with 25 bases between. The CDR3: CASSPQTLGRPADEQYF. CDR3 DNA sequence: TGCGCCAGCAGCCCGCAAACCTTGGGACGGCCGGCGGACGAGCAGTACTTC.

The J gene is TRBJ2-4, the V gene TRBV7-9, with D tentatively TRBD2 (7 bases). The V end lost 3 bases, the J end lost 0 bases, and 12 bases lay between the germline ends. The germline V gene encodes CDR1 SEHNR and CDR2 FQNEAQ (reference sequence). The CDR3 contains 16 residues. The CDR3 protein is CASSFGGGLAKNIQYF. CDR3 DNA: TGTGCCAGCAGCTTCGGCGGGGGCTTAGCCAAAAACATTCAGTACTTC.

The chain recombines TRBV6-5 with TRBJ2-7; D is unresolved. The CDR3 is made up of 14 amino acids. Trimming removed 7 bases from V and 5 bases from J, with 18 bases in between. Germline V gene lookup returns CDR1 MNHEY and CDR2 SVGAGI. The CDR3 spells CASKLSLGKHEQYF. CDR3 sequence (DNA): TGTGCCAGCAAGTTATCCCTGGGGAAGCACGAGCAGTACTTC.

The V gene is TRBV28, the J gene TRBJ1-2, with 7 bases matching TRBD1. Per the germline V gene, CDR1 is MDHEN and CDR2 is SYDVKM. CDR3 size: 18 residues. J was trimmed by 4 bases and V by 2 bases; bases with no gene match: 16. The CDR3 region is CASSLPGQLTSLGYGYTF. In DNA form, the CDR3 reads TGTGCCAGCAGTTTACCGGGACAGCTTACCTCTTTAGGCTATGGCTACACCTTC.

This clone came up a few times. Written as DNA, the CDR3 is TGTGCCAGCAGCCACCCGGGGCGTCCTGGGGCCAACGTCCTGACTTTC. It codes for CASSHPGRPGANVLTF. The chain has TRBV14 and TRBJ2-6, with D tentatively TRBD1 or TRBD2 (5 bases each). Germline V gives CDR1 SGHDN, CDR2 FVKESK. Trimming pared 3 bases from V and 2 bases from J, leaving 11 bases between. The CDR3 runs to 16 residues.

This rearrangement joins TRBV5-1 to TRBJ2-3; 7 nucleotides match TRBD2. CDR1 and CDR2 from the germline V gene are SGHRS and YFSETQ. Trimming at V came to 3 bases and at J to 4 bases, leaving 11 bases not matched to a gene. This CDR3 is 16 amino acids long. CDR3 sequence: CASSSRTSPAPDTQYF. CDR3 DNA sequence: TGCGCCAGCAGCTCCCGGACTAGTCCGGCCCCAGATACGCAGTATTTT.

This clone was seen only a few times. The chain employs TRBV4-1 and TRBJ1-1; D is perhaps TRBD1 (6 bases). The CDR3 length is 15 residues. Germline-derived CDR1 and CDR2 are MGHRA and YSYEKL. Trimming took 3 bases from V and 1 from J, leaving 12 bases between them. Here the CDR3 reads CASSHVRRGNTEAFF. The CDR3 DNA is TGCGCCAGCAGCCACGTCCGCAGGGGGAACACTGAAGCTTTCTTT.

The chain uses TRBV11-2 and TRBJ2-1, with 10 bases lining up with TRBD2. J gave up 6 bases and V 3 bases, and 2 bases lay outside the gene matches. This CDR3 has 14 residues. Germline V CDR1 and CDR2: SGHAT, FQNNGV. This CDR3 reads CASSLGLASNEQFF. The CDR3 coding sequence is TGTGCCAGCAGCTTGGGACTAGCGAGCAATGAGCAGTTCTTC.

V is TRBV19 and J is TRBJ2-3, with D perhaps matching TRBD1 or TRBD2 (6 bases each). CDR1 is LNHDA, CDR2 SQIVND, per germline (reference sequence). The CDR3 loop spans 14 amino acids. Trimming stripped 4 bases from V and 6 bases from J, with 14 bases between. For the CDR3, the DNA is TGTGCCAGTAGTAAAGAGCGGAGGGGGGATACGCAGTATTTT. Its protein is CASSKERRGDTQYF.

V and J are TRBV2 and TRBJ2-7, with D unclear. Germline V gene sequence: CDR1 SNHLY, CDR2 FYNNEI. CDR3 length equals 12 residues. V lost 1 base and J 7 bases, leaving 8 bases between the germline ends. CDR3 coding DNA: TGTGCCAGCAGTGAAGTCATCACTGAGCAGTACTTC. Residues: CASSEVITEQYF.

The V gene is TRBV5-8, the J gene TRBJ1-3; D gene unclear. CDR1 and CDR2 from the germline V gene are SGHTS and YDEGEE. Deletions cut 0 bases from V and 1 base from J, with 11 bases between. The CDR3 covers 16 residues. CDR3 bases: TGTGCCAGCAGCTTGGTTTGGGGAAGTTCTGGAAACACCATATATTTT. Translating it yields CASSLVWGSSGNTIYF.

Here the CDR3 reads CASSGRLTEAFF. CDR3 DNA sequence: TGTGCCAGCAGTGGACGGTTGACTGAAGCTTTCTTT. The chain has TRBV25-1 and TRBJ1-1, with unresolved D. The V gene's germline CDR1 is MGHDK and CDR2 SYGVNS. Trimming pared 4 bases from V and 5 bases from J, leaving 8 bases between. CDR3 length: 12 amino acids.

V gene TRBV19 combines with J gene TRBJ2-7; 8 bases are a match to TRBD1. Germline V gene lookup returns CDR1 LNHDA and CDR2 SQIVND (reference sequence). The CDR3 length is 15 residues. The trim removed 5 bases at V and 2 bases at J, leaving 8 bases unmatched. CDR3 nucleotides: TGTGCCAGTAGTGACCGGGACAGGCTGGCCTACGAGCAGTACTTC. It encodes CASSDRDRLAYEQYF.

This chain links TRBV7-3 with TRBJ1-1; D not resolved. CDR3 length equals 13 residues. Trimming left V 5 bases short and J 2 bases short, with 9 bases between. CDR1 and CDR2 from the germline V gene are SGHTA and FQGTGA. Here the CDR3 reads CASSPEANTEAFF. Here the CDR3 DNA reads TGTGCCAGCAGCCCCGAGGCAAACACTGAAGCTTTCTTT.

CDR3 protein: CASSEERAGDTEAFF. The CDR3 DNA reads TGTGCCAGCAGTGAAGAAAGGGCAGGGGACACTGAAGCTTTCTTT. This chain uses TRBV2 with TRBJ1-1; TRBD1 might be the D (6 bases). Germline V gene data show CDR1 as SNHLY and CDR2 as FYNNEI. The CDR3 totals 15 residues. Trimming cost V 1 base and J 3 bases, with 12 bases left between them.

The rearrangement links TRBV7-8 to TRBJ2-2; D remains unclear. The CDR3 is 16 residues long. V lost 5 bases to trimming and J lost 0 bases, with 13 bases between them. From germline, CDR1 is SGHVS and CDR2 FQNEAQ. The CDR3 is CASSPRSGPNTGELFF. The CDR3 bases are TGTGCCAGCAGCCCCCGTAGTGGGCCGAACACCGGGGAGCTGTTTTTT.

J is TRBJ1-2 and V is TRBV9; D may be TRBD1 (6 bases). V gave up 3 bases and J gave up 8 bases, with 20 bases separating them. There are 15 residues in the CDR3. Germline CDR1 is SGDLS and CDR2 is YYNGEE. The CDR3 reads CASSGGGLPRLGYTF. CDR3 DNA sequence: TGTGCCAGCAGCGGAGGGGGACTGCCGAGGTTAGGCTACACCTTC. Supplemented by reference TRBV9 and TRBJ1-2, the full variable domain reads DSGVTQTPKHLITATGQRVTLRCSPRSGDLSVYWYQQSLDQGLQFLIQYYNGEERAKGNILERFSAQQFPDLHSELNLSSLELGDSALYFCASSGGGLPRLGYTFGSGTRLTVV.

The CDR3 sequence: CASSLVGGSYEQYF. The CDR3 nucleotides read TGTGCCAGCAGTTTAGTGGGGGGGTCCTACGAGCAGTACTTC. V usage is TRBV27 and J usage is TRBJ2-7, with TRBD2 matching over 7 bases. The CDR3 runs to 14 residues. CDR1 is MNHEY and CDR2 is SMNVEV in the germline V gene (reference sequence). V shed 2 bases and J 1 base; nucleotides not matched to a gene: 2.

CDR3 bases: TGTGCCAGCAGCAAAGATCTGAATGCCTACGAGCAGTACTTC. This translates into CASSKDLNAYEQYF. V gene TRBV21-1 combines with J gene TRBJ2-7. TRBV21-1 is deemed a pseudogene. The CDR3 length is 14 residues.

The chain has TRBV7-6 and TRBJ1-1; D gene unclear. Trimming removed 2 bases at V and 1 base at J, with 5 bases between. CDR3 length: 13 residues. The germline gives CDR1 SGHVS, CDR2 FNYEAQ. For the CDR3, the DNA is TGTGCCAGCAGCTTAAACGGGAACACTGAAGCTTTCTTT. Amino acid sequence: CASSLNGNTEAFF.

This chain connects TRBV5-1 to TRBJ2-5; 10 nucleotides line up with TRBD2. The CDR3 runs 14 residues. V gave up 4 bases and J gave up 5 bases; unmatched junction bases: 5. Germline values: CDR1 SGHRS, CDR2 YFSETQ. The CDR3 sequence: CASSPGTSVETQYF. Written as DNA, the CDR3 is TGCGCCAGCAGCCCCGGGACTAGCGTTGAGACCCAGTACTTC.

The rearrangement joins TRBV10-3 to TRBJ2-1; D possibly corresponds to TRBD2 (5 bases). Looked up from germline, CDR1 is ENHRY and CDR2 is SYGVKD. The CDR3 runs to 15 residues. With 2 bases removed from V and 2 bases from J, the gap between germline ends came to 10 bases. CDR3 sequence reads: CAISEGLAAYNEQFF. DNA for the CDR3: TGTGCCATCAGTGAGGGCCTAGCTGCCTACAATGAGCAGTTCTTC.

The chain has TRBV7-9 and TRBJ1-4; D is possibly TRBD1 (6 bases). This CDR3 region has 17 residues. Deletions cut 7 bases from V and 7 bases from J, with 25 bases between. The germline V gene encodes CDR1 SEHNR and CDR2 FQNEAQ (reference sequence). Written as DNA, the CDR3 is TGTGCCAGCACCTTTAGGCGCCCCGGGGGGCGTGCTGAAAAACTGTTTTTT. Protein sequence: CASTFRRPGGRAEKLFF.

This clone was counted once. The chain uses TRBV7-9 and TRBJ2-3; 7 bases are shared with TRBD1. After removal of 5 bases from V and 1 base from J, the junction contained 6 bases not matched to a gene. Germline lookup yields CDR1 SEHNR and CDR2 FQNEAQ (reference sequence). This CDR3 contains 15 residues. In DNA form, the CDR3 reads TGTGCCAGCAGCAGTAACAGGGGTCGCACAGATACGCAGTATTTT. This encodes CASSSNRGRTDTQYF.

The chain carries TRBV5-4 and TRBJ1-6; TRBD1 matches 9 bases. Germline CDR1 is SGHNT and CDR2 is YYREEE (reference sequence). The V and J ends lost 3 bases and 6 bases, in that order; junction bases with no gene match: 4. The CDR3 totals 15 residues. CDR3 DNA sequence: TGTGCCAGCAGCTCAGCGGGACAGGGTAATTCACCCCTCCACTTT. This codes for CASSSAGQGNSPLHF.

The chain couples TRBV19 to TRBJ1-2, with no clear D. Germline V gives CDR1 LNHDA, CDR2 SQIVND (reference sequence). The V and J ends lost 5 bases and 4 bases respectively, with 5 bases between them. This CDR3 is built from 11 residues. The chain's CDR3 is CASSEGYGYTF. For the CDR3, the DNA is TGTGCCAGTAGTGAAGGCTATGGCTACACCTTC.

In nucleotides, the CDR3 is TGCAGCGTATCGGGACAGGGGGCGCCTAGGGGCTACACCTTC. It specifies CSVSGQGAPRGYTF. This sequence joins TRBV29-1 and TRBJ1-2; TRBD1 matches at 12 bases. Germline CDR1 reads SQVTM; CDR2 reads ANQGSEA. CDR3 length: 14 amino acids. The ends lost 6 bases at V and 8 bases at J; junction bases unmatched: 10.

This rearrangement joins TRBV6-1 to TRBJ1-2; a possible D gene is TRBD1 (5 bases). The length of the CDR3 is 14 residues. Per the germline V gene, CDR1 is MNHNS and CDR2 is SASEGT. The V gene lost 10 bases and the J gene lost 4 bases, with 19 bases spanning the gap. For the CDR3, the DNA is TGTGCCACCAACCGACAGACCATCTCCTATGGCTACACCTTC. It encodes CATNRQTISYGYTF.